Below are 32 T cell receptor beta chains sequenced from a single sample in a study of T cells in Graves' hyperthyroidism and ophthalmopathy. What was amplified from RNA transcripts were TCR beta CDR3 regions. The HTBI primer set was used in a first-round RT-PCR of the TCR CDR3. TCRdb reanalysed the multiplex PCR reads using MiXCR and keeps one entry per CDR3 protein. The sample includes 600,000 to 750,000 distinct CDR3 sequences, 17% of them seen just once. Material: blood. The origin of the receptors is a man aged 50-60 years with Graves' hyperthyroidism.

This clonotype was seen repeatedly, ten times or more. The rearrangement links TRBV18 to TRBJ2-1; the match to TRBD2 covers 9 bases. In germline, CDR1 is KGHSH, CDR2 LQKENI. Unmatched junction bases numbered 6, after V lost 5 bases and J lost 7 bases. The CDR3 has 14 amino acids. CDR3 in amino acids: CASSLPGLANEQFF. CDR3 nucleotide sequence: TGTGCCAGCTCATTGCCGGGACTAGCAAATGAGCAGTTCTTC.

To note about this clonotype: A much larger clone sits a single nucleotide away, making a read error possible. V gene TRBV3-1 combines with J gene TRBJ2-5, with D perhaps matching TRBD2 (6 bases). This CDR3 region has 17 residues. Germline CDR1 and CDR2: LGHDT and YNNKEL (reference sequence). V was trimmed by 0 bases and J by 2 bases, leaving 16 bases between them. CDR3 sequence: CASSQDPRRERQETQYF. The CDR3 DNA follows: TGTGCCAGCAGCCAAGATCCCCGGAGGGAGAGGCAAGAGACCCAGTACTTC.

Ten or more counts support this clonotype. V usage is TRBV2 and J usage is TRBJ2-7, with unresolved D. The germline V and J ends were trimmed by 8 bases and 8 bases, with 16 bases remaining between them. The CDR3 is 12 amino acids. Germline V lookup: CDR1 SNHLY, CDR2 FYNNEI. CDR3 DNA: TGTGCCAGCCATTCTGACTCCGGACAGCAGTACTTC. Amino acids: CASHSDSGQQYF. The full variable domain, rest sourced from reference TRBV2 and TRBJ2-7, is EPEVTQTPSHQVTQMGQEVILRCVPISNHLYFYWYRQILGQKVEFLVSFYNNEISEKSEIFDDQFSVERPDGSNFTLKIRSTKLEDSAMYFCASHSDSGQQYFGPGTRLTVT.

This chain joins TRBV7-6 and TRBJ2-3, with TRBD2 matching 7 bases. The V segment lost 1 base and the J segment 4 bases; nucleotides outside the gene matches: 20. Germline CDR1 SGHVS, CDR2 FNYEAQ. The CDR3 is 20 residues long. This CDR3 is CASSLEWEGLLRVDSDTQYF. CDR3 DNA: TGTGCCAGCAGCTTAGAGTGGGAGGGCCTCTTACGAGTTGATTCAGATACGCAGTATTTT.

In its sample, this clonotype was seen a few times. This chain links TRBV11-2 with TRBJ2-5, with 8 nucleotides matching TRBD2. This CDR3 comprises 15 residues. The germline CDR1 and CDR2 sequences are SGHAT and FQNNGV. V lost 1 base and J lost 5; bases outside the gene matches: 6. The CDR3 loop is CASSLGGLARETQYF. The DNA for the CDR3 is TGTGCCAGCAGCTTAGGAGGACTAGCCCGGGAGACCCAGTACTTC.

V gene TRBV30 combines with J gene TRBJ1-5, with unresolved D. The CDR3 spans 13 residues. V dropped 1 base and J dropped 5 bases, with 9 bases sitting between them. Looked up from germline, CDR1 is GTSNPN and CDR2 is SVGIG (reference sequence). The CDR3 here is CAWSANTDQPQHF. The CDR3 DNA follows: TGTGCCTGGAGTGCAAATACCGATCAGCCCCAGCATTTT.

This clonotype was recorded a few times. The chain uses TRBV29-1 and TRBJ2-5; no clear D. CDR1 and CDR2 (germline): SQVTM, ANQGSEA. The CDR3 spans 12 residues. Trimming shortened V by 4 bases and J by 2 bases, and 8 bases separated the two germline ends. CDR3 sequence reads: CSVVGLQETQYF. The CDR3 DNA is TGCAGCGTTGTTGGATTACAAGAGACCCAGTACTTC.

The rearrangement uses TRBV6-1 and TRBJ2-1; either TRBD1 or TRBD2 may fit D (5 bases each). Trimming removed 9 bases at V and 2 bases at J, with 14 bases between. This CDR3 has 14 amino acids. The germline CDR1 and CDR2 sequences are MNHNS and SASEGT. CDR3 sequence reads: CARCTRDAYNEQFF. DNA of the CDR3: TGTGCCAGGTGCACACGGGACGCCTACAATGAGCAGTTCTTC.

This clonotype was observed a few times. The chain joins TRBV6-5 to TRBJ2-1; tentatively, D is TRBD1 (6 bases). Germline CDR1 is MNHEY and CDR2 is SVGAGI. The V and J ends lost 4 bases and 7 bases respectively, with 11 bases between them. The CDR3 extends over 13 amino acids. The CDR3 region is CASSSPGTNEQFF. The CDR3 DNA sequence: TGTGCCAGCAGTTCCCCTGGGACAAATGAGCAGTTCTTC.

This clonotype was counted ten times or more. DNA of the CDR3: TGTGCCAGCACCCCGGGGGGAACTAACTATGGCTACACCTTC. Protein: CASTPGGTNYGYTF. V usage is TRBV28 and J usage is TRBJ1-2; tentative D call: TRBD1 (5 bases). CDR3 length: 14 amino acids. V dropped 7 bases and J dropped 0 bases, with 12 bases sitting between them. Germline values: CDR1 MDHEN, CDR2 SYDVKM.

This clonotype was found many times. This chain uses TRBV2 with TRBJ1-1; TRBD1 is a possible D gene (6 bases). The CDR3 spans 15 residues. With 6 bases removed from V and 4 bases from J, the gap between germline ends came to 18 bases. Per germline, CDR1 SNHLY and CDR2 FYNNEI. CDR3 coding DNA: TGTGCCAGCAGAGAAATCAGGGGCTTGGGCACTGAAGCTTTCTTT. The encoded protein is CASREIRGLGTEAFF. Combining the CDR3 with reference TRBV2 and TRBJ1-1 gives the whole variable domain EPEVTQTPSHQVTQMGQEVILRCVPISNHLYFYWYRQILGQKVEFLVSFYNNEISEKSEIFDDQFSVERPDGSNFTLKIRSTKLEDSAMYFCASREIRGLGTEAFFGQGTRLTVV.

In this sample, this clonotype turned up many times. The chain has TRBV6-2 or TRBV6-3 and TRBJ1-2, with D uncertain. The CDR3 runs to 15 residues. Trimming shortened V by 5 bases and J by 0 bases, and 13 bases separated the two germline ends. The germline V gene has CDR1 MNHEY and CDR2 SVGEGT. The CDR3 DNA is TGTGCCAGCAGTCCCGGTCCAGGACCTAACTATGGCTACACCTTC. As protein: CASSPGPGPNYGYTF.

The chain employs TRBV7-9 and TRBJ2-7; D gene ambiguous. Germline-derived CDR1 and CDR2 are SEHNR and FQNEAQ (reference sequence). The CDR3 is 14 residues long. V was clipped by 3 bases and J by 3 bases, with 12 bases between them. CDR3 nucleotide sequence: TGTGCCAGCAGCTTCGGCAGCCAGGACTACGAGCAGTACTTC. This translates into CASSFGSQDYEQYF.

The chain uses TRBV7-3 and TRBJ2-1; weak D call: TRBD1 (5 bases). The germline V gene encodes CDR1 SGHTA and CDR2 FQGTGA. V lost 3 bases and J lost 10, with 10 bases in between. The length of the CDR3 is 12 residues. CDR3: CASSFTPGEQFF. CDR3 sequence (DNA): TGTGCCAGCAGCTTTACCCCAGGGGAGCAGTTCTTC.

This clonotype appeared a few times. The rearrangement links TRBV19 to TRBJ1-1; D may be TRBD1 (6 bases). The CDR3 spans 15 residues. Germline V gene data show CDR1 as LNHDA and CDR2 as SQIVND (reference sequence). V gave up 4 bases and J gave up 0 bases, with 12 bases separating them. CDR3 sequence reads: CASSTRGTMNTEAFF. The CDR3 nucleotides are TGTGCCAGTAGTACCCGTGGGACAATGAACACTGAAGCTTTCTTT.

The chain couples TRBV6-2 or TRBV6-3 to TRBJ2-7; D may be TRBD1 (5 bases). The CDR3 has 16 residues. From germline, CDR1 is MNHEY and CDR2 SVGEGT. The V end lost 0 bases, the J end lost 5 bases, and 17 bases lay between the germline ends. In nucleotides, the CDR3 is TGTGCCAGCAGTTACTCGAATCTCAGGGCCGGAAACGAGCAGTACTTC. Its protein product is CASSYSNLRAGNEQYF.

This clonotype came up a few times. The chain is built from TRBV14 and TRBJ2-1; 9 bases align to TRBD1. The CDR3 runs to 17 residues. J gave up 3 bases and V 3 bases, and 9 bases lay outside the gene matches. Germline CDR1 SGHDN, CDR2 FVKESK. This CDR3 is CASSQLRTGAYYNEQFF. CDR3 sequence (DNA): TGTGCCAGCAGCCAGCTACGGACAGGGGCTTACTACAATGAGCAGTTCTTC. The whole variable domain, remainder taken from reference TRBV14 and TRBJ2-1, is EAGVTQFPSHSVIEKGQTVTLRCDPISGHDNLYWYRRVMGKEIKFLLHFVKESKQDESGMPNNRFLAERTGGTYSTLKVQPAELEDSGVYFCASSQLRTGAYYNEQFFGPGTRLTVL.

At least ten counts were recorded for this clonotype. The chain couples TRBV7-2 to TRBJ2-7; TRBD1 or TRBD2 may be the D gene (5 bases each). The V end was cut by 5 bases, the J end by 2 bases, with 13 bases between. CDR1 SGHTA and CDR2 FQGNSA come from the germline V gene. This CDR3 comprises 14 residues. This chain's CDR3 is CASSPGTPAYEQYF. The DNA for the CDR3 is TGTGCCAGCAGCCCAGGGACCCCCGCCTACGAGCAGTACTTC. Full variable domain (rest looked up from reference TRBV7-2 and TRBJ2-7): GAGVSQSPSNKVTEKGKDVELRCDPISGHTALYWYRQSLGQGLEFLIYFQGNSAPDKSGLPSDRFSAERTGGSVSTLTIQRTQQEDSAVYLCASSPGTPAYEQYFGPGTRLTVT.

The chain couples TRBV6-9 to TRBJ1-4; D perhaps matches TRBD1 (5 bases). The germline gives CDR1 MNHGY, CDR2 SVAAGI. The CDR3 loop spans 16 amino acids. The germline V and J ends were trimmed by 3 bases and 6 bases, with 17 bases remaining between them. The DNA for the CDR3 is TGTGCCAGCAGTTACATCGGCACAAGGGACGATGAAAAACTGTTTTTT. This sequence encodes CASSYIGTRDDEKLFF.

This clonotype was seen only a few times. The DNA is omitted, as the CDR3 cannot be located on it reliably, and the CDR3 follows TCRdb's listing. This chain links TRBV11-2 with TRBJ2-3; the D call of TRBD1 is as the table states it, not checked on the DNA. The CDR3 is 22 residues long, ends included. Germline V gene data show CDR1 as SGHAT and CDR2 as FQNNGV. The CDR3 sequence is CASSFYICSARSHSVSTDTQYF.

This clonotype was detected only a few times. V and J are TRBV4-1 and TRBJ2-3; D not resolved. Trimming took 0 bases from V and 0 from J, leaving 13 bases between them. This CDR3 is 17 amino acids long. Germline assignment: CDR1 MGHRA and CDR2 YSYEKL. The CDR3 DNA follows: TGCGCCAGCAGCCAAGATCGGGCCGGAACTAGCACAGATACGCAGTATTTT. Amino acids: CASSQDRAGTSTDTQYF.

This clonotype has ten or more counts. The chain carries TRBV24-1 and TRBJ2-1; D remains unclear. With 5 bases removed from V and 7 bases from J, the gap between germline ends came to 8 bases. This CDR3 is built from 12 residues. Germline lookup yields CDR1 KGHDR and CDR2 SFDVKD. Written as DNA, the CDR3 is TGTGCCACCAGTGGTTTCGGGAATGAGCAGTTCTTC. Protein product: CATSGFGNEQFF.

V gene TRBV20-1 combines with J gene TRBJ2-1, with 7 bases that match TRBD2. The CDR3 length is 15 residues. Trimming removed 3 bases from V and 3 bases from J; junction bases left unmatched: 8. Germline-derived CDR1 and CDR2 are DFQATT and SNEGSKA (reference sequence). The CDR3 DNA follows: TGCAGTGCTAGCGGGTCGGGAGGTTACTACAATGAGCAGTTCTTC. It yields the protein CSASGSGGYYNEQFF.

This chain uses TRBV6-2 or TRBV6-3 with TRBJ2-7; D might be TRBD1 (5 bases). Germline V lookup: CDR1 MNHEY, CDR2 SVGEGT. This CDR3 comprises 11 residues. With 8 bases removed from V and 3 bases from J, the gap between germline ends came to 8 bases. CDR3 loop: CASGAYYEQYF. DNA of the CDR3: TGTGCCAGCGGGGCGTACTACGAGCAGTACTTC.

This clonotype has at least ten counts. This chain joins TRBV10-3 and TRBJ2-3; 9 nucleotides match TRBD2. Trimming cost V 3 bases and J 4 bases; bases outside gene matches: 5. The CDR3 has 15 residues. Per germline, CDR1 ENHRY and CDR2 SYGVKD. The CDR3 is CAISDGREGSDTQYF. CDR3 in DNA: TGTGCCATCAGTGACGGGCGGGAGGGCTCAGATACGCAGTATTTT.

This clonotype came up many times. The chain couples TRBV28 to TRBJ2-7; 11 bases map to TRBD1. The V and J ends lost 4 bases and 2 bases, in that order; junction bases with no gene match: 13. The germline gives CDR1 MDHEN, CDR2 SYDVKM. The CDR3 runs to 18 residues. This CDR3 reads CASSSGQGAASGTYEQYF. The CDR3 bases are TGTGCCAGCAGTTCCGGACAGGGGGCGGCTAGCGGCACCTACGAGCAGTACTTC.

This clonotype was observed at least ten times. The chain joins TRBV28 to TRBJ2-5; 14 positions agree with TRBD2. Germline loops: CDR1 MDHEN, CDR2 SYDVKM. The CDR3 sequence is 17 residues long. The V gene end was trimmed by 5 bases and the J gene end by 5 bases; junction bases not matched to a gene: 10. The CDR3 sequence is CASSVPGLAGDRETQYF. CDR3 sequence (DNA): TGTGCCAGCAGTGTACCGGGACTAGCGGGAGATCGGGAGACCCAGTACTTC. Drawing the rest from reference TRBV28 and TRBJ2-5, the complete variable domain is DVKVTQSSRYLVKRTGEKVFLECVQDMDHENMFWYRQDPGLGLRLIYFSYDVKMKEKGDIPEGYSVSREKKERFSLILESASTNQTSMYLCASSVPGLAGDRETQYFGPGTRLLVL.

Ten or more counts support this clonotype. This chain connects TRBV7-8 to TRBJ1-1; 8 bases agree with TRBD1. The germline CDR1 and CDR2 sequences are SGHVS and FQNEAQ. The CDR3 has 15 amino acids. V lost 5 bases, J lost 6 bases, and 11 bases stayed unmatched. CDR3 sequence: CASSPPGTGNAEAFF. The DNA for the CDR3 is TGTGCCAGCAGCCCGCCGGGGACAGGAAATGCTGAAGCTTTCTTT.

This clonotype was counted ten times or more. V is TRBV30 and J is TRBJ2-7; D unresolved. The V end lost 0 bases, the J end lost 2 bases, and 11 bases lay between the germline ends. The length of the CDR3 is 14 residues. From germline, CDR1 is GTSNPN and CDR2 SVGIG (reference sequence). The CDR3: CAWSVREVAYEQYF. The DNA for the CDR3 is TGTGCCTGGAGTGTAAGGGAAGTCGCCTACGAGCAGTACTTC.

This clonotype occurred a few times. The gene calls are TRBV29-1 and TRBJ2-1; D perhaps matches TRBD2 (5 bases). Looked up from germline, CDR1 is SQVTM and CDR2 is ANQGSEA. This CDR3 spans 13 amino acids. V was clipped by 8 bases and J by 7 bases, with 18 bases between them. This chain's CDR3 is CSLSNLAQNEQFF. CDR3 coding DNA: TGCAGCCTCTCGAACCTAGCTCAGAATGAGCAGTTCTTC.

About this clonotype itself: Relative to the germline gene, one junction end is altered; a read error may explain this. The chain recombines TRBV7-9 with TRBJ2-5, with unresolved D. The CDR3 length is 14 residues. Per germline, CDR1 SEHNR and CDR2 FQNEAQ (reference sequence). The DNA for the CDR3 is TGTGCCAGCAGCTTAGTCGGCGGTCAAGAGGCCCAGTACTTC. This codes for CASSLVGGQEAQYF.

This clonotype was seen at least ten times. This rearrangement joins TRBV6-1 to TRBJ2-1; 11 bases map to TRBD2. The CDR3 totals 16 residues. The germline CDR1 and CDR2 sequences are MNHNS and SASEGT. Losses at the gene ends were 5 bases for V and 5 bases for J; bases not matched to a gene: 8. CDR3 sequence: CASSIPGTSGHNEQFF. The CDR3 bases are TGTGCCAGCAGTATACCCGGGACTAGCGGTCACAATGAGCAGTTCTTC.